This TCR beta chain derives from a study of T cell responses to AZD1222 COVID-19 vaccine. The CDR3 covers 15 residues. Trimming shortened V by 3 bases and J by 8 bases, and 21 bases separated the two germline ends. Germline CDR1 is SGHNT and CDR2 is YYREEE (reference sequence). As for this clone: Its target is not known.

Broader study findings: Donors were chiefly white British, with a greater number of females, and clonal diversity was perhaps underestimated. Spike-specific TCR breadth and depth went up after people got two AZD1222 doses. Without day 14 samples, only post-peak T cell repertoires were studied.

Assay used: immunoSEQ multiplex PCR; TCRdb lists only in-frame clones, some missing. The sample shows 180,000 or so clones, 88% of them seen only once. This clonotype was obtained from an adult who received the AZD1222 COVID-19 vaccine. V usage is TRBV5-4 and J usage is TRBJ2-7; D gene uncertain. Sample: peripheral blood, taken 28 days after the second AZD1222 dose. CDR3 sequence reads: CASSSKDGLGYQQYF. CDR3 nucleotide sequence: TGTGCCAGCAGCTCAAAAGACGGGTTGGGGTACCAGCAGTACTTC.